This TCR beta chain was captured in a study of blood T cell repertoires in COVID-19. For the study at large: The study drew acute and convalescent COVID-19 samples from the United States, Italy and Spain. T cells, B-cell-depleted T cells, or PBMCs supplied cDNA or gDNA.

Per the study methods: Estimates of nucleated cell counts were drawn from the amplification of reference gene primers. Sequenced by immunoSEQ multiplex PCR; TCRdb stores in-frame clones only, minus some. The D gene and trimming were derived from the DNA, and the V and J assignments and clone size from that table. The table has over 100,000 clones, approximately 87% seen once. V lost 4 bases, J lost 5 bases, and 6 bases lay in between. The CDR3 extends over 11 amino acids. Germline CDR1 is LGHDT and CDR2 is YNNKEL (reference sequence). This chain connects TRBV3-1 (or the pseudogene TRBV3-2) to TRBJ2-7; possibly TRBD2 for D (6 bases). The TCR comes from a man aged 45-60 years with active COVID-19. The sequencing input was peripheral blood. The CDR3 protein is CASSPGDEQYF. CDR3 bases: TGTGCCAGCAGCCCGGGGGACGAGCAGTACTTC.